The entry below gives a single T cell receptor beta chain sequence along with its context. Its antigen is undetermined. This record belongs to a study of neoadjuvant nivolumab and ipilimumab in lung cancer. Whole-study results and caveats: Resected tumors had greater TCR richness and clonality than uninvolved lung. Only a small number of samples underwent TCR sequencing. Only two of four nivolumab-treated tumors gained richness and clonality by surgery. Resected-tumor TCR richness correlated positively with pretherapy blood richness.

Only in-frame clones appear in the TCRdb table, and some are missing; sequencing was by immunoSEQ multiplex PCR. The table has some 30,000 clones, about nine tenths seen once. Germline loops: CDR1 SGHVS, CDR2 FQNEAQ. Trimming left V 8 bases short and J 5 bases short, with 15 bases between. The CDR3 is 13 amino acids. This receptor was taken from an adult with non-small cell lung cancer. The starting material was peripheral blood, obtained after neoadjuvant nivolumab, alone or with ipilimumab, at or shortly before surgery. The chain has TRBV7-8 and TRBJ1-2; D uncertain. In DNA form, the CDR3 reads TGTGCCAGCTCCCCCTACTCGTTATATGGCTACACCTTC. Translating it yields CASSPYSLYGYTF.